This TCR beta chain was captured by sequencing in a study of technical replicates of blood from a few donors. Assay used: immunoSEQ multiplex PCR; TCRdb lists only in-frame clones, some missing. The table records 70,000 to 95,000 clones, around 97% of them present only once. This CDR3 is built from 18 residues. V lost 4 bases and J 4 bases, leaving 24 bases between the germline ends. Per the germline V gene, CDR1 is LGHNA and CDR2 is YSLEER. The clonotype originates from a human donor in good health. The chain carries TRBV4-3 and TRBJ2-3; a possible D gene is TRBD2 (6 bases). The sample taken for sequencing was T cells isolated from PBMCs. The CDR3 loop is CASSPYTGSLDFADTQYF. CDR3 sequence (DNA): TGCGCCAGCAGCCCCTATACCGGGAGCTTGGACTTTGCAGATACGCAGTATTTT.